Following are 28 T cell receptor beta chains from one sample sequenced in a study of T cell responses to AZD1222 COVID-19 vaccine. Here immunoSEQ multiplex PCR was the method, and the copy in TCRdb shows in-frame clones only, minus some. The sample holds approximately 120,000 clones, about 92% seen once. The starting material was peripheral blood, obtained on day 0 of AZD1222 vaccination. The receptors were sampled from an adult in good health.

The chain couples TRBV27 to TRBJ2-1; D ambiguous. V was shortened by 4 bases and J by 2 bases, with 6 bases between the two germline ends. Germline CDR1 reads MNHEY; CDR2 reads SMNVEV (reference sequence). This CDR3 is 13 amino acids long. This CDR3 reads CASSSYTYNEQFF. CDR3 coding DNA: TGTGCCAGCAGTTCCTACACCTACAATGAGCAGTTCTTC.

The rearrangement uses TRBV28 and TRBJ1-2, with 9 bases that match TRBD1. The CDR3 contains 15 residues. The trim removed 1 base at V and 3 bases at J, leaving 3 bases unmatched. In germline, CDR1 is MDHEN, CDR2 SYDVKM. The CDR3 DNA reads TGTGCCAGCAGTTTATCGGACAGGGGTGACTATGGCTACACCTTC. Translation gives CASSLSDRGDYGYTF.

This chain joins TRBV5-1 and TRBJ2-3, with no clear D. Germline loops: CDR1 SGHRS, CDR2 YFSETQ. V was clipped by 0 bases and J by 3 bases, with 5 bases between them. CDR3 length equals 13 residues. The chain's CDR3 is CASSLDATDTQYF. CDR3 in DNA: TGCGCCAGCAGCTTGGACGCAACAGATACGCAGTATTTT.

The V and J genes are TRBV6-6 and TRBJ1-1; TRBD1 is a possible D gene (5 bases). The CDR3 extends over 14 amino acids. Germline V lookup: CDR1 MNHNY, CDR2 SVGAGI (reference sequence). V gave up 2 bases and J gave up 7 bases, with 14 bases separating them. In DNA form, the CDR3 reads TGTGCCAGCAGTTACGCGACAGCTCAAGTTGAAGCTTTCTTT. Its translation: CASSYATAQVEAFF.

This chain connects TRBV13 to TRBJ2-7; tentatively, D is TRBD1 or TRBD2 (5 bases each). CDR1 is PRHDT, CDR2 FYEKMQ, per germline (reference sequence). Trimming took 5 bases from V and 3 from J, leaving 14 bases between them. CDR3 length: 14 residues. CDR3 DNA: TGTGCCAGCAGCCCCCGGGACCACCACTACGAGCAGTACTTC. Protein product: CASSPRDHHYEQYF.

This clone was detected a few times. The chain recombines TRBV7-3 with TRBJ1-3; D not certain. Germline-derived CDR1 and CDR2 are SGHTA and FQGTGA. This CDR3 is built from 16 residues. V lost 0 bases to trimming and J lost 1 base, with 10 bases between them. CDR3 nucleotide sequence: TGTGCCAGCAGCTTAACGTCCCCGGGGTCTGGAAACACCATATATTTT. As protein: CASSLTSPGSGNTIYF.

The rearrangement uses TRBV5-1 and TRBJ2-1; D might be TRBD1 (7 bases). V lost 4 bases to trimming and J lost 9 bases, with 17 bases between them. CDR3 length equals 14 residues. Germline CDR1 and CDR2: SGHRS and YFSETQ. CDR3 sequence: CASSRQGAGGEQFF. DNA of the CDR3: TGCGCCAGCAGCAGACAGGGAGCGGGTGGTGAGCAGTTCTTC.

The chain employs TRBV5-1 and TRBJ2-7; D might be TRBD1 or TRBD2, each matching 5 bases. This CDR3 is built from 15 residues. Trimming shortened V by 4 bases and J by 0 bases, and 14 bases separated the two germline ends. Germline V gives CDR1 SGHRS, CDR2 YFSETQ. CDR3: CASSAGTTLSYEQYF. In DNA, the CDR3 is TGCGCCAGCAGCGCCGGGACCACCCTCTCCTACGAGCAGTACTTC. The full variable domain, its missing parts supplied by reference TRBV5-1 and TRBJ2-7, is KAGVTQTPRYLIKTRGQQVTLSCSPISGHRSVSWYQQTPGQGLQFLFEYFSETQRNKGNFPGRFSGRQFSNSRSEMNVSTLELGDSALYLCASSAGTTLSYEQYFGPGTRLTVT.

V usage is TRBV7-8 and J usage is TRBJ1-3; D uncertain. Germline V lookup: CDR1 SGHVS, CDR2 FQNEAQ. The CDR3 runs 15 residues. V dropped 5 bases and J dropped 0 bases, with 11 bases sitting between them. In DNA form, the CDR3 reads TGTGCCAGCAGCCCGAGTCGAGGCTCTGGAAACACCATATATTTT. Protein product: CASSPSRGSGNTIYF.

This chain connects TRBV7-9 to TRBJ2-5; 7 bases fit TRBD1. Germline V CDR1 and CDR2: SEHNR, FQNEAQ (reference sequence). The length of the CDR3 is 15 residues. The V gene end was trimmed by 6 bases and the J gene end by 0 bases; junction bases not matched to a gene: 7. Written as DNA, the CDR3 is TGTGCCAGCAGGTCTTGGGACAGCTACCAAGAGACCCAGTACTTC. It translates to CASRSWDSYQETQYF.

The rearrangement uses TRBV15 and TRBJ1-2; 7 bases match TRBD1. Germline V gene lookup returns CDR1 LNHNV and CDR2 YYDKDF (reference sequence). V trimming: 3 bases; J trimming: 8 bases; junction bases outside the gene matches: 9. The CDR3 loop spans 14 amino acids. The DNA of the CDR3 is TGTGCCACCAGCAGGAGATCGACAGGGAGCGGCTACACCTTC. Translating it yields CATSRRSTGSGYTF. Full variable domain (rest looked up from reference TRBV15 and TRBJ1-2): DAMVIQNPRYQVTQFGKPVTLSCSQTLNHNVMYWYQQKSSQAPKLLFHYYDKDFNNEADTPDNFQSRRPNTSFCFLDIRSPGLGDTAMYLCATSRRSTGSGYTFGSGTRLTVV.

This clone was detected only once. The chain uses TRBV5-8 and TRBJ2-5; D is perhaps TRBD2 (6 bases). The CDR3 has 17 residues. Germline values: CDR1 SGHTS, CDR2 YDEGEE. V was clipped by 3 bases and J by 7 bases, with 25 bases between them. CDR3 DNA sequence: TGTGCCAGCAGCTATGCCCCGAGGCGGAGGGCCCAGGGGACCCAGTACTTC. This sequence encodes CASSYAPRRRAQGTQYF.

The chain has TRBV2 and TRBJ1-1; D unclear. The CDR3 contains 11 residues. CDR1 is SNHLY and CDR2 is FYNNEI in the germline V gene. Trimming pared 6 bases from V and 8 bases from J, leaving 10 bases between. In DNA form, the CDR3 reads TGTGCCAGCAGATCGTACCTGGAAGCTTTCTTT. The encoded protein is CASRSYLEAFF.

V gene TRBV5-1 combines with J gene TRBJ2-5; 9 bases align to TRBD1. Germline V gives CDR1 SGHRS, CDR2 YFSETQ. This CDR3 has 14 residues. V dropped 1 base and J dropped 10; count of bases not matched to a gene: 8. The CDR3 reads CASSLLLTGGDQYF. CDR3 DNA: TGCGCCAGCAGCTTGTTATTAACAGGGGGCGACCAGTACTTC.

This clone was detected once. The CDR3 DNA reads TGTGCCGCGGGCACTGAAGCTTTCTTT. This gives the protein CAAGTEAFF. The chain has TRBV28 and TRBJ1-1; no clear D. This CDR3 spans 9 amino acids. Germline CDR1 reads MDHEN; CDR2 reads SYDVKM. The germline V and J ends were trimmed by 11 bases and 4 bases, with 5 bases remaining between them. Complete variable domain (other parts from reference TRBV28 and TRBJ1-1): DVKVTQSSRYLVKRTGEKVFLECVQDMDHENMFWYRQDPGLGLRLIYFSYDVKMKEKGDIPEGYSVSREKKERFSLILESASTNQTSMYLCAAGTEAFFGQGTRLTVV.

J is TRBJ1-2 and V is TRBV21-1; the D call of TRBD1 is as the table states it, not checked on the DNA. TRBV21-1 is recorded as a pseudogene. This CDR3 region has 16 residues. The CDR3 nucleotides read TGTGCCAGCACCCCGGGACAGGGGGCGATGTGCCATGGCTACACCTTC. As protein: CASTPGQGAMCHGYTF.

This clone was observed once. The chain employs TRBV19 and TRBJ2-6; D unclear. Germline CDR1 is LNHDA and CDR2 is SQIVND (reference sequence). The CDR3 has 13 amino acids. V was clipped by 3 bases and J by 2 bases, with 2 bases between them. This chain's CDR3 is CASSMAGANVLTF. DNA of the CDR3: TGTGCCAGTAGTATGGCTGGGGCCAACGTCCTGACTTTC.

The rearrangement links TRBV4-1 to TRBJ2-3; D gene unclear. The germline CDR1 and CDR2 sequences are MGHRA and YSYEKL. With 7 bases removed from V and 2 bases from J, the gap between germline ends came to 22 bases. The CDR3 covers 17 residues. The CDR3 DNA follows: TGCGCCAGCACCTCATTGTTTGGGCGGACCTTCACAGATACGCAGTATTTT. Translation: CASTSLFGRTFTDTQYF.

V gene TRBV5-8 combines with J gene TRBJ1-2; D not certain. Looked up from germline, CDR1 is SGHTS and CDR2 is YDEGEE. Trimming cost V 2 bases and J 4 bases, with 9 bases left between them. This CDR3 has 13 residues. For the CDR3, the DNA is TGTGCCAGCAGCTTAGCTGGGAGCTATGGCTACACCTTC. It translates to CASSLAGSYGYTF.

The chain is built from TRBV9 and TRBJ1-2, with D unresolved. The CDR3 is 14 amino acids. V lost 0 bases and J lost 4, with 10 bases in between. Germline-derived CDR1 and CDR2 are SGDLS and YYNGEE. CDR3 loop: CASSVDGRGYGYTF. CDR3 DNA: TGTGCCAGCAGCGTAGATGGCCGGGGCTATGGCTACACCTTC.

The CDR3 reads CASSRRLAGAGEQYF. The CDR3 DNA reads as TGCGCCAGCAGCCGCAGACTAGCGGGAGCGGGGGAGCAGTACTTC. The rearrangement uses TRBV5-1 and TRBJ2-7, with TRBD2 matching 12 bases. Trimming at V came to 4 bases and at J to 7 bases, leaving 9 bases not matched to a gene. CDR1 and CDR2 from the germline V gene are SGHRS and YFSETQ. CDR3 length: 15 amino acids.

Comment on this clone: Other nucleotide sequences from this sample produce the same CDR3. The chain couples TRBV10-3 to TRBJ2-1, with TRBD2 identical over 9 bases. V gave up 0 bases and J gave up 5 bases; unmatched junction bases: 8. The CDR3 covers 17 residues. Germline V gives CDR1 ENHRY, CDR2 SYGVKD. The CDR3, as DNA: TGTGCCATCAGTGAGTCGAGGGCTAGCGGGGACAACAATGAGCAGTTCTTC. It yields the protein CAISESRASGDNNEQFF.

The V gene is TRBV27, the J gene TRBJ2-7; D gene uncertain. Trimming took off 2 bases at V and 2 bases at J, with 7 bases between the two ends. CDR3 size: 13 residues. Germline CDR1 is MNHEY and CDR2 is SMNVEV (reference sequence). Here the CDR3 DNA reads TGTGCCAGCAGTTTACCTGGAACCTACGAGCAGTACTTC. It is translated as CASSLPGTYEQYF.

The chain carries TRBV30 and TRBJ1-2; D may be TRBD1 (5 bases). The length of the CDR3 is 14 residues. The V end lost 3 bases, the J end lost 4 bases, and 15 bases lay between the germline ends. Germline CDR1 is GTSNPN and CDR2 is SVGIG (reference sequence). The DNA of the CDR3 is TGTGCCTGGAGCCGACAGCCCCGGGGCTATGGCTACACCTTC. The encoded protein is CAWSRQPRGYGYTF.

This chain connects TRBV5-6 to TRBJ2-7; D remains ambiguous. Germline assignment: CDR1 SGHDT and CDR2 YYEEEE. Trimming took 0 bases from V and 1 from J, leaving 5 bases between them. The CDR3 runs 13 residues. The CDR3 DNA sequence: TGTGCCAGCAGCTTGGACCGTTCCTACGAGCAGTACTTC. It encodes CASSLDRSYEQYF.

The rearrangement links TRBV18 to TRBJ1-2; 7 bases fit TRBD1. The CDR3 is made up of 14 amino acids. V lost 5 bases to trimming and J lost 14 bases; unmatched junction nucleotides: 17. From germline, CDR1 is KGHSH and CDR2 LQKENI. The CDR3 nucleotides read TGTGCCAGCTCATCGTCCTGGGACAGCCGTAGGGGGACCTTC. Translated: CASSSSWDSRRGTF.

Remarks on this clone: A read error may account for a junction end that differs from germline. J is TRBJ2-2 and V is TRBV18; 11 bases agree with TRBD2. The CDR3 has 16 amino acids. Germline V CDR1 and CDR2: KGHSH, LQKENI. Written as DNA, the CDR3 is TGTGCCAGCTCACCACAGACTAGCGGGGCGACCGGGGATCTGTTTTTT. This gives the protein CASSPQTSGATGDLFF.

This rearrangement joins TRBV7-7 to TRBJ2-5; D is possibly TRBD1 (5 bases). This CDR3 has 15 amino acids. The germline V gene has CDR1 SSHAT and CDR2 FNYEAQ (reference sequence). The V end was cut by 2 bases, the J end by 4 bases, with 14 bases between. DNA for the CDR3: TGTGCCAGCAGCTTAACCGACAGTTACCGAGAGACCCAGTACTTC. This gives the protein CASSLTDSYRETQYF.